Following are 8 T cell receptor beta chains from one sample sequenced in a study. Treg sorting used a CD4+CD25+CD127-/low gate. TCRdb used MiXCR to reprocess the 5' RACE reads, holding one entry per CDR3 protein. The data show tens of thousands of distinct CDR3 sequences, 26% seen once. Sequencing input: tumor-infiltrating Tregs sorted from the breast tumor. The receptors originated from a female donor with breast cancer.

The genes are TRBV4-1 and TRBJ1-2; D perhaps matches TRBD1 (6 bases). Trimming left V 1 base short and J 4 bases short, with 25 bases between. This CDR3 has 19 residues. Per germline, CDR1 MGHRA and CDR2 YSYEKL. CDR3 coding DNA: TGCGCCAGCAGCCAAGTAGATTTCGCGGGGGGACACGGGACCTATGGCTACACCTTC. The encoded protein is CASSQVDFAGGHGTYGYTF.

This clonotype was seen many times. The V gene is TRBV29-1, the J gene TRBJ2-1; TRBD1 or TRBD2 may be the D gene (5 bases each). The V gene lost 7 bases and the J gene lost 6 bases, with 13 bases spanning the gap. Looked up from germline, CDR1 is SQVTM and CDR2 is ANQGSEA. This CDR3 comprises 12 residues. The CDR3 loop is CSARDDRNEQFF. The CDR3 nucleotides are TGCAGCGCCCGGGACGACCGCAATGAGCAGTTCTTC.

The rearrangement joins TRBV5-1 to TRBJ2-5, with D maybe TRBD1 (5 bases). Germline loops: CDR1 SGHRS, CDR2 YFSETQ. V dropped 4 bases and J dropped 1 base, with 11 bases sitting between them. The CDR3 contains 14 residues. DNA for the CDR3: TGCGCCAGCAGCGAAGGGGCGCCCCAAGAGACCCAGTACTTC. Protein: CASSEGAPQETQYF.

This clonotype was recorded a few times. The chain carries TRBV27 and TRBJ1-1, with 7 bases identical to TRBD1. The CDR3 length is 15 residues. CDR1 MNHEY and CDR2 SMNVEV come from the germline V gene (reference sequence). With V trimmed by 2 bases and J by 5 bases, 8 bases remained unmatched. This CDR3 is CASSLLTGRGTEAFF. CDR3 in DNA: TGTGCCAGCAGTTTACTGACAGGGAGAGGGACTGAAGCTTTCTTT.

V is TRBV12-3 or TRBV12-4 and J is TRBJ2-4; 7 bases agree with TRBD1. Trimming took 7 bases from V and 6 from J; bases not matched to a gene: 6. The length of the CDR3 is 13 residues. CDR3 DNA sequence: TGTGCCAGCACTCGGGACAGCGGAAACATTCAGTACTTC. The encoded protein is CASTRDSGNIQYF.

The chain carries TRBV30 and TRBJ1-3, with D perhaps TRBD1 (5 bases). CDR3 length equals 15 residues. Germline assignment: CDR1 GTSNPN and CDR2 SVGIG (reference sequence). The V and J ends lost 3 bases and 8 bases respectively, with 20 bases between them. CDR3 nucleotide sequence: TGTGCCTGGAGCATCGAGGGGACGGCCGGGGACACCATATATTTT. This encodes CAWSIEGTAGDTIYF.

This clonotype showed up just a few times. J is TRBJ2-7 and V is TRBV27, with 8 bases identical to TRBD1. V was clipped by 4 bases and J by 3 bases; unmatched bases: 8. There are 15 residues in the CDR3. Germline V gene data show CDR1 as MNHEY and CDR2 as SMNVEV (reference sequence). CDR3 loop: CASSSPGQGNYEQYF. The CDR3, as DNA: TGTGCCAGCAGTTCCCCCGGACAGGGTAACTACGAGCAGTACTTC.

A note on this clonotype: A much larger clonotype is one base distant, so this may be a read error. The V call is TRBV15, the J call TRBJ2-7, with a weak D call TRBD1 (6 bases). The CDR3 has 14 amino acids. Per germline, CDR1 LNHNV and CDR2 YYDKDF (reference sequence). The CDR3 sequence is CTTSRDTFRYEQYF. CDR3 DNA: TGTACCACCAGCCGGGACACATTCCGGTACGAGCAGTACTTC.